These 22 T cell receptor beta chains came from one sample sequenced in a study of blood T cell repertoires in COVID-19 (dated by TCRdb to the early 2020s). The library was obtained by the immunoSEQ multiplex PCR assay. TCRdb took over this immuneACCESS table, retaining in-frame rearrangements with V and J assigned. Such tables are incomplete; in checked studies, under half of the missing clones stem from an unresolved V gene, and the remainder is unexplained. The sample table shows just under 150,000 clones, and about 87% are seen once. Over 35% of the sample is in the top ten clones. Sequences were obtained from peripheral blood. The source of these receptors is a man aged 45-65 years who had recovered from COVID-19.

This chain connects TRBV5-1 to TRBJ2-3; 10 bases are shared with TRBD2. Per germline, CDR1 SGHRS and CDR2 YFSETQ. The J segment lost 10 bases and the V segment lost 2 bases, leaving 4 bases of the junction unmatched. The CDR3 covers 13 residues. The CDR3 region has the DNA TGCGCCAGCAGCTTTACTAGCGGGGAATCGCAGTATTTT. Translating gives CASSFTSGESQYF.

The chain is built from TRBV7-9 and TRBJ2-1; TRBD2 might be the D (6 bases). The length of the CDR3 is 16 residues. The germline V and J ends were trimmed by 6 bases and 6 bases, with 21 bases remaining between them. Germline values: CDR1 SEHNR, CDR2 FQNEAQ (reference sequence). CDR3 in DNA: TGTGCCAGCAGTTTCCGGGAGTACATACCCCCCAATGAGCAGTTCTTC. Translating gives CASSFREYIPPNEQFF.

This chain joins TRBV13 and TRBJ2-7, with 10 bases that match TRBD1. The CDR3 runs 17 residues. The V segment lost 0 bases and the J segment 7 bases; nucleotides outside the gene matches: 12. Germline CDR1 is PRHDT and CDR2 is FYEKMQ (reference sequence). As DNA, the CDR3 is TGTGCCAGCAGCTTAGGGAGGGACAGGGGTGCTACGACGGAGCAGTACTTC. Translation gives CASSLGRDRGATTEQYF.

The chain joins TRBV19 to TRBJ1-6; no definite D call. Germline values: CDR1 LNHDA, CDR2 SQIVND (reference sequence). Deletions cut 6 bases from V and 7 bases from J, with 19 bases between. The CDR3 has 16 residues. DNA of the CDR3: TGTGCCAGTAGGTTGGGGAGAGAAAGGACGAATTCACCCCTCCACTTT. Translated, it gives CASRLGRERTNSPLHF.

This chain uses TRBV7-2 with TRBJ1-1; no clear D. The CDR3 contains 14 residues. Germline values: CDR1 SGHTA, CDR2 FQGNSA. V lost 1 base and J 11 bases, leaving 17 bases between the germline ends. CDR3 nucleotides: TGTGCCAGCAGCTTAGTGGGCGAGGGCTCGCGGGCTTTCTTT. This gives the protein CASSLVGEGSRAFF.

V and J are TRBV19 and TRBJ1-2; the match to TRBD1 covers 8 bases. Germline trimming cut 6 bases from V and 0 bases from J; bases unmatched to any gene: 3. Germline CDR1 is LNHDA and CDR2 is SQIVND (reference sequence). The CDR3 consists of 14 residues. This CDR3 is CASSGTGANYGYTF. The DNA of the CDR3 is TGTGCCAGTAGCGGGACAGGAGCTAACTATGGCTACACCTTC.

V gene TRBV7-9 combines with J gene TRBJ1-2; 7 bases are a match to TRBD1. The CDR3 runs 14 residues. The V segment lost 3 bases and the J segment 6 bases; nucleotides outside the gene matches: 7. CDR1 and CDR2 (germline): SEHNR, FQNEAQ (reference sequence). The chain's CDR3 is CASSLSTGSDGYTF. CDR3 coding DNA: TGTGCCAGCAGCTTGTCGACAGGGTCGGATGGCTACACCTTC.

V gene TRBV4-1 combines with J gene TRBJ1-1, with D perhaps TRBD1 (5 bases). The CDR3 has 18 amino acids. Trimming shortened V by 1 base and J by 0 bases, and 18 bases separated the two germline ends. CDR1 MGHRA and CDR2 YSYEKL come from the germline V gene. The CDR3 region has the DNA TGCGCCAGCAGCCAAGGTGTCTTACGGCGGGGGATGAACACTGAAGCTTTCTTT. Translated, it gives CASSQGVLRRGMNTEAFF.

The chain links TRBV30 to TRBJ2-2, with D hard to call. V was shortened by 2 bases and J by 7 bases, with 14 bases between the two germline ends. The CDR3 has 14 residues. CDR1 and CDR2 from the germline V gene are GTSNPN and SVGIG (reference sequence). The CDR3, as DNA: TGTGCCTGGAGTATGTGGGCTCCTATCGGGGAGCTGTTTTTT. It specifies CAWSMWAPIGELFF.

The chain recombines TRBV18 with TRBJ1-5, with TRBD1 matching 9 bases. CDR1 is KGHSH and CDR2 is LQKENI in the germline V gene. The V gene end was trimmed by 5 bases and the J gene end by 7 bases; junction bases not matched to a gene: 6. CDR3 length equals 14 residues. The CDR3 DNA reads TGTGCCAGCTCATCTGGGACAGGGAACCAGCCCCAGCATTTT. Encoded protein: CASSSGTGNQPQHF.

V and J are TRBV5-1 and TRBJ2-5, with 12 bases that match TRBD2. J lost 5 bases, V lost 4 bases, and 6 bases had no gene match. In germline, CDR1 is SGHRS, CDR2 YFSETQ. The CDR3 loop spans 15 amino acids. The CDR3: CASSPGLAGSETQYF. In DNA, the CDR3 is TGCGCCAGCAGCCCAGGACTAGCGGGGTCGGAGACCCAGTACTTC.

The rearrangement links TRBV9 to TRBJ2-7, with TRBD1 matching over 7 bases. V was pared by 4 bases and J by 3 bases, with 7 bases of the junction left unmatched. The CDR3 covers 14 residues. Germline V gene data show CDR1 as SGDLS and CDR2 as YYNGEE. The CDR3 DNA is TGTGCCAGCAGCCCTCAATCAGGGGGCTACGAGCAGTACTTC. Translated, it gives CASSPQSGGYEQYF.

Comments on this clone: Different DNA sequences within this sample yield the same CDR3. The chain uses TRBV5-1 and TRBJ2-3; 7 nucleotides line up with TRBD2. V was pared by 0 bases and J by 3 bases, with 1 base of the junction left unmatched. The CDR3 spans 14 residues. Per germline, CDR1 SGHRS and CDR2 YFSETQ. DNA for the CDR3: TGCGCCAGCAGCTTGGGGCGGGGGACAGATACGCAGTATTTT. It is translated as CASSLGRGTDTQYF.

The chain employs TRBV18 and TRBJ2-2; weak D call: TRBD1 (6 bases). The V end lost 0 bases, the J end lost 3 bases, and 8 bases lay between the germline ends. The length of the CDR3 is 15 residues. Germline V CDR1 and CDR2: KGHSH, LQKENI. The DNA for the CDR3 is TGTGCCAGCTCACCACCGCAGGGGTACACCGGGGAGCTGTTTTTT. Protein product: CASSPPQGYTGELFF.

The DNA for the CDR3 is TGTGCCAGCAGTGAAGTGGGGGGCTCTGGAAACACCATATATTTT. It translates to CASSEVGGSGNTIYF. The rearrangement joins TRBV6-1 to TRBJ1-3, with D perhaps TRBD1 (5 bases). Trimming took 1 base from V and 0 from J, leaving 7 bases between them. CDR3 size: 15 residues. Germline-derived CDR1 and CDR2 are MNHNS and SASEGT.

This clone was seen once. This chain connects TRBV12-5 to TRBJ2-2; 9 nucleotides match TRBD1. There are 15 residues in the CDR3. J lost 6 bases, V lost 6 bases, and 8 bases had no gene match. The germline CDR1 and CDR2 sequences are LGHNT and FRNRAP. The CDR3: CASGEGQGFAGELFF. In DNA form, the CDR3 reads TGTGCTAGTGGAGAGGGACAGGGTTTTGCCGGGGAGCTGTTTTTT.

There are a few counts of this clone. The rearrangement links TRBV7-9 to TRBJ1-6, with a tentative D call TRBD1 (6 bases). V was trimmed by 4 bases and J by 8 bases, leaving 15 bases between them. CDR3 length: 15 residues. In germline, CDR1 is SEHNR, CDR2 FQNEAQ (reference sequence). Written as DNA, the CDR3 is TGTGCCAGCAGCTACAGGGAGAATGGGGATTCACCCCTCCACTTT. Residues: CASSYRENGDSPLHF.

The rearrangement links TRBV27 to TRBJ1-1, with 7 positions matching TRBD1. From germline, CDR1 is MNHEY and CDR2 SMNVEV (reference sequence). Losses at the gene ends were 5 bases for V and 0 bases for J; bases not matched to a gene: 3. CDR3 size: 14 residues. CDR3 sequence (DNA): TGTGCCAGCAGTCGGGGACAGTTGAACACTGAAGCTTTCTTT. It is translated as CASSRGQLNTEAFF.

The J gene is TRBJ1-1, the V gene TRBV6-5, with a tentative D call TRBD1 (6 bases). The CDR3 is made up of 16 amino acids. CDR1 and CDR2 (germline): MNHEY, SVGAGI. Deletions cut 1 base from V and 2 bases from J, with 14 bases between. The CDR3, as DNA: TGTGCCAGCAGTTACTTAAAGAAGGGACATAACACTGAAGCTTTCTTT. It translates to CASSYLKKGHNTEAFF.

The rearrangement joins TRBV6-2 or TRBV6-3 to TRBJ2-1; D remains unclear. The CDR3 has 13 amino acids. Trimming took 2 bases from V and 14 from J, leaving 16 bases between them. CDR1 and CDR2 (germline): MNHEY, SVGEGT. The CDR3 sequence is CASSYGQTQGKFF. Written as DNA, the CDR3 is TGTGCCAGCAGTTACGGGCAGACCCAAGGAAAGTTCTTC.

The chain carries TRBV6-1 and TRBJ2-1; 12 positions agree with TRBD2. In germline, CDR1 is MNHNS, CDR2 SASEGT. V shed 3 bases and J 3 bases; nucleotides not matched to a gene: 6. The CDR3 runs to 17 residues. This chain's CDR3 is CASSDAGLAGSYNEQFF. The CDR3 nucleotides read TGTGCCAGCAGTGACGCCGGACTAGCGGGGAGCTACAATGAGCAGTTCTTC.

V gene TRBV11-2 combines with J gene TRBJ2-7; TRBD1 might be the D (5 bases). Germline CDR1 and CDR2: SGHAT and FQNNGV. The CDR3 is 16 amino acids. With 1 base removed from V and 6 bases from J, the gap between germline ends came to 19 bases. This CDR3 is CASSLASGQGSREQYF. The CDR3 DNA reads TGTGCCAGCAGCTTAGCCTCCGGGCAGGGTTCCCGCGAGCAGTACTTC.